The clone carrying this T cell receptor (beta chain) was seen more than once but under ten times. This sample was included in a study of T-cell reconstitution after alpha-beta-depleted transplantation in children. A TCRbeta library incorporating unique molecular identifiers was prepared. MiXCR, run by TCRdb on the PCR reads, gives a single entry per CDR3 protein. In the table there are a few hundred thousand distinct CDR3 sequences, roughly a tenth of which are singletons. In germline, CDR1 is SGDLS, CDR2 YYNGEE. Trimming removed 0 bases from V and 7 bases from J, with 14 bases in between. This CDR3 is built from 15 residues.

This chain connects TRBV9 to TRBJ1-5, with D possibly being TRBD1 (5 bases). Sequenced material: PBMCs from the stem cell graft donor, taken from the stem cell graft. This receptor was identified in a human donor who donated a stem cell graft to a child with acute myeloid leukemia. CDR3 region: CASSVGMGDLQPQHF. The CDR3 DNA sequence: TGTGCCAGCAGCGTAGGAATGGGGGATTTACAGCCCCAGCATTTT.